This passage covers 27 T cell receptor beta chains from one sample sequenced in a study of B cell selection in AIRE deficiency. The regulatory T cell sort gate was CD4+CD25hiCD127low/negative. Using immunoSEQ multiplex PCR, the repertoire was profiled, and TCRdb retains in-frame clones only, with some absent. The sample lists over 20,000 clones; around 90% were seen once. The sequencing input was CD4+CD25+ Tregs sorted from PBMCs. The receptors were sampled from a human donor in good health.

The gene calls are TRBV5-4 and TRBJ2-2, with TRBD1 matching 7 bases. This CDR3 has 17 amino acids. Germline CDR1 and CDR2: SGHNT and YYREEE (reference sequence). V shed 4 bases, J shed 4 bases, and the junction held 13 bases outside the gene matches. The CDR3 loop is CASSDPRAGGFTGELFF. CDR3 coding DNA: TGTGCCAGCAGCGACCCGAGGGCAGGGGGATTCACCGGGGAGCTGTTTTTT. The complete variable domain, with remaining parts taken from reference TRBV5-4 and TRBJ2-2, reads ETGVTQSPTHLIKTRGQQVTLRCSSQSGHNTVSWYQQALGQGPQFIFQYYREEENGRGNFPPRFSGLQFPNYSSELNVNALELDDSALYLCASSDPRAGGFTGELFFGEGSRLTVL.

The chain joins TRBV5-8 to TRBJ1-2; no clear D. The ends were cut back, 0 bases at V and 7 bases at J, with 13 bases in the middle. The CDR3 runs to 14 residues. Germline V gives CDR1 SGHTS, CDR2 YDEGEE. The CDR3 reads CASSLVRGLIGYTF. In DNA, the CDR3 is TGTGCCAGCAGCTTGGTTCGGGGTCTTATTGGCTACACCTTC.

The rearrangement joins TRBV5-1 to TRBJ2-1; no definite D call. V was cut by 4 bases and J by 3 bases, with 11 bases left in between. This CDR3 is 14 amino acids long. Germline-derived CDR1 and CDR2 are SGHRS and YFSETQ. The CDR3 protein is CASSPGGVYNEQFF. The CDR3 DNA reads as TGCGCCAGCAGCCCTGGTGGGGTCTACAATGAGCAGTTCTTC. The whole variable domain, filled in from reference TRBV5-1 and TRBJ2-1, reads KAGVTQTPRYLIKTRGQQVTLSCSPISGHRSVSWYQQTPGQGLQFLFEYFSETQRNKGNFPGRFSGRQFSNSRSEMNVSTLELGDSALYLCASSPGGVYNEQFFGPGTRLTVL.

This clone was found once. The chain employs TRBV9 and TRBJ2-2; possibly TRBD1 for D (6 bases). Germline V gene sequence: CDR1 SGDLS, CDR2 YYNGEE. This CDR3 contains 15 residues. V lost 0 bases and J lost 4, with 10 bases in between. The CDR3 DNA sequence: TGTGCCAGCAGCGTAGGGACAGCTTCCACCGGGGAGCTGTTTTTT. Translation: CASSVGTASTGELFF.

This clone was detected only once. Other DNA sequences in this specimen translate into the identical CDR3. This rearrangement joins TRBV7-9 to TRBJ1-4, with TRBD1 as a possible D gene (5 bases). Between the trimmed V and J ends, which lost 2 bases and 4 bases, there was a span of 11 bases. The CDR3 length is 15 residues. The germline gives CDR1 SEHNR, CDR2 FQNEAQ (reference sequence). The CDR3 loop is CASSLIRALNEKLFF. The DNA of the CDR3 is TGTGCCAGCAGCTTAATCAGGGCCCTTAATGAAAAACTGTTTTTT. Drawing the rest from reference TRBV7-9 and TRBJ1-4, the complete variable domain is DTGVSQNPRHKITKRGQNVTFRCDPISEHNRLYWYRQTLGQGPEFLTYFQNEAQLEKSRLLSDRFSAERPKGSFSTLEIQRTEQGDSAMYLCASSLIRALNEKLFFGSGTQLSVL.

The CDR3 region is CASSLMGGTSGFTDTQYF. CDR3 bases: TGTGCCAGCTCACTGATGGGGGGGACTAGCGGATTCACAGATACGCAGTATTTT. This chain links TRBV18 with TRBJ2-3, with TRBD2 matching 11 bases. With V trimmed by 4 bases and J by 2 bases, 11 bases remained unmatched. The CDR3 spans 18 residues. Germline CDR1 is KGHSH and CDR2 is LQKENI.

The chain is built from TRBV18 and TRBJ2-1, with 9 nucleotides matching TRBD1. J gave up 7 bases and V 5 bases, and 6 bases lay outside the gene matches. The CDR3 contains 14 residues. The germline gives CDR1 KGHSH, CDR2 LQKENI. CDR3 bases: TGTGCCAGCTCATCACGGACAGGGGTTAATGAGCAGTTCTTC. Translated: CASSSRTGVNEQFF.

J is TRBJ2-3 and V is TRBV5-5; D remains unclear. The CDR3 length is 15 residues. CDR1 and CDR2 from the germline V gene are SGHKS and YYEKEE (reference sequence). The germline V and J ends were trimmed by 0 bases and 1 base, with 9 bases remaining between them. DNA for the CDR3: TGTGCCAGCAGCTTGGGCAGCGTAGGCACAGATACGCAGTATTTT. Protein: CASSLGSVGTDTQYF.

V usage is TRBV2 and J usage is TRBJ1-1; 10 bases agree with TRBD1. V was clipped by 6 bases and J by 2 bases; unmatched bases: 3. Per germline, CDR1 SNHLY and CDR2 FYNNEI. This CDR3 is 14 amino acids long. In DNA form, the CDR3 reads TGTGCCAGCAGAAGACAGGGGGCTAACACTGAAGCTTTCTTT. Translating it yields CASRRQGANTEAFF.

The V call is TRBV2, the J call TRBJ2-7; D might be TRBD1 (8 bases). The CDR3 spans 16 residues. V was pared by 5 bases and J by 3 bases, with 20 bases between. Germline CDR1 is SNHLY and CDR2 is FYNNEI. The CDR3 protein is CASSLASTGGDYEQYF. In nucleotides, the CDR3 is TGTGCCAGCAGTTTAGCGTCTACAGGGGGGGACTACGAGCAGTACTTC.

The chain carries TRBV27 and TRBJ2-3, with D tentatively TRBD1 or TRBD2 (5 bases each). The V end lost 8 bases, the J end lost 4 bases, and 19 bases lay between the germline ends. Germline lookup yields CDR1 MNHEY and CDR2 SMNVEV (reference sequence). The CDR3 is 15 amino acids. The CDR3, as DNA: TGTGCCAGCGGACCCGGGACCCGTCCCCCAGATACGCAGTATTTT. As protein: CASGPGTRPPDTQYF.

The chain has TRBV6-5 and TRBJ2-3; tentatively, D is TRBD2 (5 bases). The CDR3 is 15 amino acids. Trimming cost V 2 bases and J 8 bases, with 17 bases left between them. CDR1 and CDR2 (germline): MNHEY, SVGAGI. This chain's CDR3 is CASSYKTGGWVTQYF. The CDR3, as DNA: TGTGCCAGCAGTTACAAAACTGGAGGTTGGGTTACGCAGTATTTT.

The chain carries TRBV6-5 and TRBJ1-2, with D perhaps matching TRBD1 (6 bases). This CDR3 contains 12 residues. Looked up from germline, CDR1 is MNHEY and CDR2 is SVGAGI. Trimming took 8 bases from V and 4 from J, leaving 11 bases between them. The CDR3 DNA sequence: TGTGCCAGCGGACAGTCAAGCTATGGCTACACCTTC. Translating gives CASGQSSYGYTF.

This clone was observed a handful of times. The rearrangement uses TRBV6-1 and TRBJ2-2; D gene ambiguous. The germline V and J ends were trimmed by 6 bases and 8 bases, with 13 bases remaining between them. The CDR3 sequence is 13 residues long. From germline, CDR1 is MNHNS and CDR2 SASEGT. The CDR3 region has the DNA TGTGCCAGCAGCGTCCACGGGCGGGGGGAGCTGTTTTTT. Translating it yields CASSVHGRGELFF.

The V gene is TRBV9, the J gene TRBJ2-2, with D possibly matching TRBD2 (6 bases). CDR3 length: 17 residues. Germline CDR1 is SGDLS and CDR2 is YYNGEE. The V end was cut by 0 bases, the J end by 6 bases, with 18 bases between. The CDR3 DNA is TGTGCCAGCAGCGTAGGCGGAAGCGGGCTATACCCCGGGGAGCTGTTTTTT. Amino acids: CASSVGGSGLYPGELFF.

The chain carries TRBV5-5 and TRBJ2-5, with D possibly being TRBD2 (5 bases). Deletions cut 4 bases from V and 4 bases from J, with 20 bases between. The CDR3 runs to 16 residues. Per the germline V gene, CDR1 is SGHKS and CDR2 is YYEKEE (reference sequence). The CDR3 loop is CASSPLRGTPRETQYF. CDR3 DNA: TGTGCCAGCAGCCCCCTCCGGGGAACGCCCCGAGAGACCCAGTACTTC.

The chain combines TRBV9 with TRBJ1-1; D is unresolved. Germline CDR1 is SGDLS and CDR2 is YYNGEE. V was cut by 3 bases and J by 0 bases, with 9 bases left in between. The CDR3 runs to 14 residues. The CDR3 spells CASSEVGMNTEAFF. Here the CDR3 DNA reads TGTGCCAGCAGCGAGGTAGGAATGAACACTGAAGCTTTCTTT.

J is TRBJ2-5 and V is TRBV5-8, with 8 bases identical to TRBD1. J gave up 0 bases and V 4 bases, and 11 bases lay outside the gene matches. CDR1 SGHTS and CDR2 YDEGEE come from the germline V gene. CDR3 length: 17 amino acids. Here the CDR3 reads CASSGNRGWLNQETQYF. For the CDR3, the DNA is TGTGCCAGCAGCGGAAACAGGGGGTGGTTGAACCAAGAGACCCAGTACTTC.

The V and J genes are TRBV4-2 and TRBJ2-1, with D possibly matching TRBD2 (6 bases). CDR1 LGHNA and CDR2 YNFKEQ come from the germline V gene. This CDR3 has 15 residues. The V end was cut by 2 bases, the J end by 5 bases, with 13 bases between. CDR3 sequence (DNA): TGTGCCAGCAGCCAACCGGGACTGGGGCACAATGAGCAGTTCTTC. This gives the protein CASSQPGLGHNEQFF.

This clone was counted a single time. The CDR3 here is CASSPGYYGYTF. DNA for the CDR3: TGTGCCAGCAGCCCCGGCTACTATGGCTACACCTTC. This chain uses TRBV14 with TRBJ1-2; D unclear. Germline lookup yields CDR1 SGHDN and CDR2 FVKESK. The V and J ends lost 4 bases and 3 bases respectively, with 6 bases between them. The CDR3 is made up of 12 amino acids.

The chain recombines TRBV5-1 with TRBJ2-3, with D possibly TRBD2 on 6 matching bases. The CDR3 sequence is 15 residues long. CDR1 and CDR2 (germline): SGHRS, YFSETQ. Trimming shortened V by 2 bases and J by 2 bases, and 12 bases separated the two germline ends. In DNA form, the CDR3 reads TGCGCCAGCAGCTTAGCGGGCCCCCACACAGATACGCAGTATTTT. Amino acid sequence: CASSLAGPHTDTQYF.

This rearrangement joins TRBV19 to TRBJ1-2, with a tentative D call TRBD1 (5 bases). The length of the CDR3 is 15 residues. The germline V gene has CDR1 LNHDA and CDR2 SQIVND (reference sequence). V lost 6 bases and J 2 bases, leaving 16 bases between the germline ends. CDR3 in amino acids: CASRGVIDGNYGYTF. In DNA, the CDR3 is TGTGCCAGTAGAGGGGTCATTGATGGGAACTATGGCTACACCTTC.

This clone appeared a single time. V gene TRBV5-1 combines with J gene TRBJ1-1, with D hard to call. The V and J ends lost 4 bases and 8 bases respectively, with 15 bases between them. The CDR3 consists of 13 residues. Looked up from germline, CDR1 is SGHRS and CDR2 is YFSETQ. The CDR3 DNA sequence: TGCGCCAGCAGCCCCTCGGGAGGCACAGAAGCTTTCTTT. Translation gives CASSPSGGTEAFF.

The chain employs TRBV28 and TRBJ2-1; D is undetermined. Germline CDR1 MDHEN, CDR2 SYDVKM. The CDR3 spans 13 residues. V lost 8 bases, J lost 6 bases, and 14 bases lay in between. In DNA, the CDR3 is TGTGCCAGCGCCATCCGGAGTCTCAATGAGCAGTTCTTC. Protein: CASAIRSLNEQFF.

This clone was counted a few times. The chain couples TRBV10-1 to TRBJ2-7; the match to TRBD2 covers 8 bases. V lost 4 bases to trimming and J lost 6 bases; unmatched junction nucleotides: 8. The CDR3 covers 14 residues. From germline, CDR1 is WNHNN and CDR2 SYGVQD (reference sequence). In nucleotides, the CDR3 is TGCGCCAGCAGTGTCAGCGGGAGTTCTGCCGAGCAGTACTTC. Translated, it gives CASSVSGSSAEQYF.

The CDR3 loop reads CASSIGGTTYEQYF. DNA for the CDR3: TGTGCCAGTAGTATAGGGGGGACTACTTACGAGCAGTACTTC. V usage is TRBV19 and J usage is TRBJ2-7; 7 bases fit TRBD2. The ends lost 1 base at V and 4 bases at J; junction bases unmatched: 4. In germline, CDR1 is LNHDA, CDR2 SQIVND (reference sequence). This CDR3 spans 14 amino acids.

The chain links TRBV7-9 to TRBJ2-7; TRBD2 matches 11 bases. CDR1 is SEHNR and CDR2 is FQNEAQ in the germline V gene (reference sequence). The CDR3 has 18 amino acids. J was trimmed by 2 bases and V by 0 bases; bases with no gene match: 9. DNA for the CDR3: TGTGCCAGCAGCTTAGCCCACCTTACTAGCGGGAGAGCCTACGAGCAGTACTTC. Translating gives CASSLAHLTSGRAYEQYF.